This T cell receptor beta chain was observed in a study of cytomegalovirus exposure and HLA in healthy donors. Concerning this clone: What it binds is unknown.

The PCR employed 60 Vbeta primers together with 13 Jbeta primers. Sequenced by immunoSEQ multiplex PCR; TCRdb stores in-frame clones only, minus some. The sample yields about 160,000 clones, roughly four fifths seen once. CDR3 length: 15 residues. Germline values: CDR1 MNHEY, CDR2 SVGAGI. The J segment lost 2 bases and the V segment lost 5 bases, leaving 5 bases of the junction unmatched. Points from the study as a whole: Common viral pathogens were later found to be apparently linked to several of the most significant clusters.

What was sequenced was PBMCs. The clonotype was recovered from a man aged 40-50 years in good health and CMV-seronegative. The chain is built from TRBV6-5 and TRBJ2-1; TRBD1 matches 8 bases. In nucleotides, the CDR3 is TGTGCCAGCAGTCCAGGGGGCGGCCCCTACAATGAGCAGTTCTTC. It encodes CASSPGGGPYNEQFF.